Reported below is one T cell receptor beta chain. The target of this receptor is not known. Base qualities were left out, and no much larger clone turns up one base away. This sample is drawn from a study of tumor-infiltrating T cells and Merkel cell polyomavirus (dated by TCRdb to about 2017). Looking at the study overall: CD8+ T cells specific for the Merkel cell polyomavirus KLL epitope were examined in Merkel cell carcinoma patients. Disease stage at presentation varied among the patients, and patient follow-up lasted a median of approximately 2.5 years, ranging from about 1.1 to 6.0 years. Patients received varied, non-standardized therapies including chemotherapy, radiation and immunotherapies. TRB sequencing covered KLL-tetramer-sorted cells from blood or tumor-infiltrating lymphocytes in approximately 15 samples, plus 12 matched whole-tumor samples. Most of the whole-tumor samples were 25-micron curls sectioned from formalin-fixed, paraffin-embedded tissue blocks. Across the study, one tumor sample was a frozen nodal tumor digest and one was a flash-frozen core biopsy of a metastasis. Broader findings and caveats from the paper: The study examined just one viral epitope, so T cells targeting other Merkel cell polyomavirus epitopes were not captured. A greater number of unique KLL-specific clonotypes in tumors (roughly 5-108 vs 0-3) was associated with a significant advantage in MCC-specific survival (P = 0.0051). Significantly improved MCC-specific survival was associated with a higher intratumoral fraction of KLL-specific T cells (about 1.8-20% versus roughly 0-0.15%). KLL-specific TRB repertoires were found to be diverse and largely private, with only one public clonotype, shared by two patients, identified among roughly 400 unique sequences. The small sample size of the study (n of about 13 patients) is recognized as a limitation.

The library was built by means of the immunoSEQ multiplex PCR assay. Adaptive Biotechnologies (Seattle, WA) carried out genomic DNA extraction, TRB sequencing and normalization. Processing in the source paper ran as follows. To compute clonality, the Shannon entropy of productive TRB sequences was normalized by log2 of unique productive sequences and then subtracted from one. KLL-specific clonotypes in tumors were identified by matching TCRbeta CDR3 amino acid sequences to those from the tetramer-sorted sample of each patient. Not all clones reach the TCRdb copy of this immuneACCESS table, which keeps in-frame sequences only. Checked studies attribute under half of the gap to unresolved V genes and leave the rest unexplained. The V and J calls and clone size were taken over from that table, and D and trimming were inferred from the DNA. For this sample the table gives more than 20,000 clones, of which around 90% were detected only once. The ten largest clones represent around 2.8% of the sample.

By immunohistochemistry, the tumors of all patients showed robust positive staining for Merkel cell polyomavirus Large T antigen. Twelve Merkel cell carcinoma patients were included, each with robust KLL-tetramer+ populations (above 0.04% of CD8+ T cells) in blood and/or cultured TIL. All patients were Caucasian, with a median age of about 60 years and a range of roughly 45 to 77 years. For patients with unknown primaries who presented with nodal disease, or in cases where primary tissue was insufficient, lymph node tumors were analyzed. From cysteine to phenylalanine, the CDR3 is 14 amino acids long. The sequence is cut down to CDR3 DNA, 42 bases in frame from base 1. According to the germline V gene, CDR1 reads ENHRY and CDR2 reads SYGVKD. From V the trimming removes 10 bases and from J it removes 2 bases, while the gene matches leave 8 bases of the junction unaccounted for.

Recombination joined TRBV10-3 with TRBJ2-3; 8 bases in between match TRBD2. This receptor was identified in a middle-aged man with Merkel cell carcinoma. The specimen sequenced was lymph node tissue. The DNA is TGTGCCACCCGACGGGAGGGGTACACAGATACGCAGTATTTT. Its translation is CATRREGYTDTQYF.